This T cell receptor (beta chain) was captured by sequencing in a study of T cell repertoires in cytomegalovirus infection. At the level of the study: CMV infection plus the matching HLA type was flagged by public TCR beta signatures.

J was trimmed by 7 bases and V by 0 bases; bases with no gene match: 5. The CDR3 extends over 15 amino acids. Germline V lookup: CDR1 SGHTA, CDR2 FQGNSA. TCRdb passed the reads through MiXCR, listing each CDR3 protein once. The table has a few hundred thousand distinct CDR3 sequences, 40% seen once. Concerning this clonotype: What it binds is unknown.

The sequence derives from a human donor in good health (CMV status not recorded). Some clones in this sample may be carry-over from other donors' samples. The source material was cultured PBMCs, sampled from culture after CMV antigen stimulation. V gene TRBV7-2 combines with J gene TRBJ2-2; 7 bases map to TRBD1. The CDR3 DNA reads TGTGCCAGCAGCTTAGCCACAGGGGTGGGCGGGGAGCTGTTTTTT. It yields the protein CASSLATGVGGELFF.